These T cell receptor beta chains were read from a single sample in a study of Graves' ophthalmopathy and Graves' hyperthyroidism. Via MiXCR, TCRdb re-called the multiplex PCR reads, giving one row per CDR3 protein. The table includes around 600,000 distinct CDR3 sequences, just over 40% detected once. The sample comprised peripheral blood. These receptors came from an adult man with Graves' ophthalmopathy. Both conserved end residues are part of each CDR3. The D gene is left open where the match is weak. Part of the rows lack a size; the others show once, few, many or a class for expanded clones.

j_gene: TRBJ1-2
abundance: NA
v_gene: TRBV10-3
d_gene: TRBD1
CDR3nt: TGTGCCATCAGTGATTGGGACAGCTTCTATGGCTACACCTTC
CDR3aa: CAISDWDSFYGYTF

j_gene: TRBJ1-6
abundance: NA
v_gene: TRBV10-3
d_gene: NA
CDR3nt: TGTGCCAGCACCCTGGACAGCGGATTAGAGTCACCCCTCCACTTT
CDR3aa: CASTLDSGLESPLHF

j_gene: TRBJ1-2
abundance: many
v_gene: TRBV11-2
d_gene: TRBD1
CDR3nt: TGTGCCAGCAGCTCACCGGGACAGGACTTTTATGGCTACACCTTC
CDR3aa: CASSSPGQDFYGYTF

j_gene: TRBJ1-2
abundance: many
v_gene: TRBV19
d_gene: NA
CDR3nt: TGTGCCAGTAGTATCGACTGGGGCCGTGGCTACACCTTC
CDR3aa: CASSIDWGRGYTF

j_gene: TRBJ2-3
abundance: NA
v_gene: TRBV25-1
d_gene: TRBD2
CDR3nt: TGTGCCAGCAGTGACCCCCCGGGACTAGGGCCAGGTACGCAGTATTTT
CDR3aa: CASSDPPGLGPGTQYF

j_gene: TRBJ1-3
abundance: NA
v_gene: TRBV29-1
d_gene: NA
CDR3nt: TGCAGCTCGTACAGGGACTCTGGAAACACCATATATTTT
CDR3aa: CSSYRDSGNTIYF

j_gene: TRBJ1-5
abundance: many
v_gene: TRBV19
d_gene: NA
CDR3nt: TGTGCCAGTATCCAGGGCGGTAGCGGGGCAGGTCAGCCCCAGCATTTT
CDR3aa: CASIQGGSGAGQPQHF

j_gene: TRBJ1-1
abundance: once
v_gene: TRBV10-3
d_gene: NA
CDR3nt: TGTGCCACCAGCCCTGGACAGAACACTGAAGCTTTCTTT
CDR3aa: CATSPGQNTEAFF

j_gene: TRBJ1-6
abundance: many
v_gene: TRBV24-1
d_gene: NA
CDR3nt: TGTGCCACCAGTGATGGGGGCTCCTATAATTCACCCCTCCACTTT
CDR3aa: CATSDGGSYNSPLHF

j_gene: TRBJ1-6
abundance: many
v_gene: TRBV20-1
d_gene: TRBD1
CDR3nt: TGCAGTGCCCTTCCAGGGACAGGGGGTTCACCCCTCCACTTT
CDR3aa: CSALPGTGGSPLHF

j_gene: TRBJ1-1
abundance: NA
v_gene: TRBV25-1
d_gene: TRBD1
CDR3nt: TGTGCCAGCCGGGACAGGGGGGCGAACACTGAAGCTTTCTTT
CDR3aa: CASRDRGANTEAFF

j_gene: TRBJ1-2
abundance: NA
v_gene: TRBV6-5
d_gene: TRBD1
CDR3nt: TGTGCCAGCAGTTACCGCAGGACAGGGAATATTTACGGCTACACCTTC
CDR3aa: CASSYRRTGNIYGYTF

j_gene: TRBJ1-2
abundance: NA
v_gene: TRBV20-1
d_gene: TRBD1
CDR3nt: TGCAGTGCTAGAGGAAGGACAGGGGACGGTGGCTACACCTTC
CDR3aa: CSARGRTGDGGYTF

j_gene: TRBJ1-5
abundance: NA
v_gene: TRBV15
d_gene: NA
CDR3nt: TGTGCCACCAGCAGAGAGCGGGCAGGGAGCAATCAGCCCCAGCATTTT
CDR3aa: CATSRERAGSNQPQHF